This T cell receptor beta chain was recovered during a study of OX40 agonist ivuxolimab in advanced cancers. As for the study in general: Patients received ivuxolimab, an agonistic anti-OX40 (CD134) antibody. Study observations and caveats: A proportion of nonresponders additionally exhibited low normalized T-cell clonal expansion.

Between the trimmed V and J ends, which lost 6 bases and 1 base, there was a span of 15 bases. Germline V gives CDR1 MNHEY, CDR2 SMNVEV (reference sequence). CDR3 size: 15 residues. To note about this clone: The antigen remains undetermined.

Using immunoSEQ multiplex PCR, the repertoire was profiled, and TCRdb retains in-frame clones only, with some absent. The data show some 49,000 clones, 75% to 80% seen once. The chain links TRBV27 to TRBJ1-2; D call uncertain. The sequence was collected from an adult with an advanced solid tumor such as melanoma, head and neck, liver or kidney cancer. The sequenced sample was CD4+ or CD8+ T cells sorted from blood, obtained in a trial of the OX40 agonist ivuxolimab. In DNA form, the CDR3 reads TGTGCCAGCAGGGATCCATGGTTGAATAACTATGGCTACACCTTC. It yields the protein CASRDPWLNNYGYTF.